This TCR beta chain was captured by sequencing in a study of blood T cell repertoires in COVID-19. Study at large: Sites across the United States, Italy and Spain contributed samples from acute and convalescent COVID-19. Sources were T cells, B-cell-depleted T cells, or PBMCs; the material itself was cDNA or gDNA.

Germline V CDR1 and CDR2: DFQATT, SNEGSKA (reference sequence). CDR3 size: 16 residues. V shed 3 bases and J 3 bases; nucleotides not matched to a gene: 8. This clone was observed once. How the authors handled the data: It was from reference gene primer amplification that nucleated cell counts were estimated. This table comes from immunoSEQ multiplex PCR, and its TCRdb copy is limited to in-frame clones, with some not included. V and J calls and clone size come straight from that table; D and trimming were deduced from the DNA. The data hold some 150,000 clones, with 80% to 90% observed a single time.

The chain combines TRBV20-1 with TRBJ1-3; TRBD1 matches 10 bases. Sequenced material: peripheral blood. The receptor was isolated from a man in his sixties with active or convalescent COVID-19. The CDR3 DNA sequence: TGCAGTGCTAGTCCGGGACAGGGGAGCGTTGGAAACACCATATATTTT. This gives the protein CSASPGQGSVGNTIYF.